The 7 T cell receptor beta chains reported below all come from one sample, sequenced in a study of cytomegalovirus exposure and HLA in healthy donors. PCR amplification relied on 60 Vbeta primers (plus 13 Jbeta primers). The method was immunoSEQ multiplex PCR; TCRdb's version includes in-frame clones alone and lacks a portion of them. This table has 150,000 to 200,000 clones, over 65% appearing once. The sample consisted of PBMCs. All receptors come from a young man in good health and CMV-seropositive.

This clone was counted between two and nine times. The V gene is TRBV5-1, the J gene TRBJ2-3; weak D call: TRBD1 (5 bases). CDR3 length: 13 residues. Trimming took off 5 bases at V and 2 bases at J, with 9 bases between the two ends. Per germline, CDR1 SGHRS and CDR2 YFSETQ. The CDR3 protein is CASRDSNTDTQYF. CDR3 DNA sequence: TGCGCCAGCAGAGACAGCAACACAGATACGCAGTATTTT.

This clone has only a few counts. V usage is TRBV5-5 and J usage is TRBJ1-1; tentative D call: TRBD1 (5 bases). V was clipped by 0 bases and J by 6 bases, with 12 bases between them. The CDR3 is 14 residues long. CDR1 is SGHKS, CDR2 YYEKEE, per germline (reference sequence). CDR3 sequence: CASSLESGRAEAFF. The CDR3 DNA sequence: TGTGCCAGCAGCTTGGAGTCAGGGCGCGCTGAAGCTTTCTTT.

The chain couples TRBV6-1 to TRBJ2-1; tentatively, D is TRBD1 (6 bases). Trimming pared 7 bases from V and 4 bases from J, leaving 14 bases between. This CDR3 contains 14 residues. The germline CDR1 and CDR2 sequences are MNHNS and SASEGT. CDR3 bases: TGTGCCAGCATCACAGACAGGACTTACAATGAGCAGTTCTTC. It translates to CASITDRTYNEQFF.

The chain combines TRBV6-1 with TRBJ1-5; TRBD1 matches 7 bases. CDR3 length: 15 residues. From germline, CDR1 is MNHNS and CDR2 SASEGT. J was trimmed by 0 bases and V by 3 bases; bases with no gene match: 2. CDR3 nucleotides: TGTGCCAGCAGTGACAGGGACAGTAGCAATCAGCCCCAGCATTTT. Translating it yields CASSDRDSSNQPQHF.

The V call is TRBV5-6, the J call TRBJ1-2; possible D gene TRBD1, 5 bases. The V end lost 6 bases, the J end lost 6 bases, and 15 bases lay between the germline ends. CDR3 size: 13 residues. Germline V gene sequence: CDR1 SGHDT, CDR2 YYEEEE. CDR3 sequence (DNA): TGTGCCAGCACCCTGGACATGCCAAATGGCTACACCTTC. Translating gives CASTLDMPNGYTF.

The CDR3 region has the DNA TGCGCCAGCAAGGCTGACTCTGAAGCTTTCTTT. Amino acids: CASKADSEAFF. The V gene is TRBV5-1, the J gene TRBJ1-1; D gene unclear. This CDR3 spans 11 amino acids. The germline V gene has CDR1 SGHRS and CDR2 YFSETQ. The ends were cut back, 6 bases at V and 6 bases at J, with 9 bases in the middle.

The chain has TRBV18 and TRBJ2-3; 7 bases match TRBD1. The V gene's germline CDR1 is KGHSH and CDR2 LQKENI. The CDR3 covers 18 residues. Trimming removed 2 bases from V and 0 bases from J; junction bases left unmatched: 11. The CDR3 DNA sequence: TGTGCCAGCTCACCAAGCACTAGGGGGCAATCTAGCACAGATACGCAGTATTTT. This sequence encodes CASSPSTRGQSSTDTQYF.